Ten or more counts support the clone carrying this TCR beta chain. Germline lookup yields CDR1 SGHTA and CDR2 FQGNSA. V was cut by 5 bases and J by 0 bases, with 16 bases left in between. The CDR3 spans 16 residues. The data are from a study of T-cell reconstitution after alpha-beta-depleted transplantation in children. Unique molecular identifiers were built into the TCRbeta library. MiXCR, run by TCRdb on the PCR reads, gives a single entry per CDR3 protein. Of fewer than 90,000 distinct CDR3 sequences detected, just under 7.5% appear once; the ten largest clones hold 2.5%. The source material was PBMCs from the stem cell graft donor, sampled from the stem cell graft. The TCR was taken from a human donor who donated a stem cell graft to a child with acute lymphoblastic leukemia. The chain is built from TRBV7-2 and TRBJ1-1; D gene ambiguous. CDR3: CASSPRTDMVNTEAFF. CDR3 DNA: TGTGCCAGCAGCCCCCGGACCGATATGGTGAACACTGAAGCTTTCTTT.